This TCR beta chain was observed in a study of early T cells in non-severe SARS-CoV-2 infection. About the study: Sequencing targeted bulk RNA from unsorted whole blood, leaving chains unpaired. Study-level results: Missing private and CD4 specificities, VDJdb matching favored anti-spike CD8 responses.

V shed 4 bases and J shed 4 bases, with 16 bases lying between them. In germline, CDR1 is SGHRS, CDR2 YFSETQ. The CDR3 length is 15 residues. Attachment of unique molecular identifiers was made to individual cDNA molecules. TCRdb re-called the 5' RACE reads through MiXCR, storing one row per CDR3 protein. The profile shows roughly 97,000 distinct CDR3 sequences, about 11% of them singletons. This clonotype was seen at least ten times. Antigen: not known. The chain carries TRBV5-1 and TRBJ2-3; TRBD1 or TRBD2 may be the D gene (5 bases each). The sequence was collected from an adult who was a healthcare worker with PCR-confirmed SARS-CoV-2 infection or an uninfected control (not recorded which). This material consisted of whole blood, taken at baseline. The CDR3: CASSPGRGSSDTQYF. The DNA of the CDR3 is TGCGCCAGCAGCCCGGGGCGAGGATCCTCAGATACGCAGTATTTT.